This T cell receptor (beta chain) was retrieved from a study of blood T cells in healthy people across ages. Study conclusions and caveats: CMV status of donors was not determined, possibly confounding expanded clonotype changes.

This clonotype was detected many times. Its target is unknown. A second PCR of 7 to 11 cycles used a sample-barcoded 5' primer and a J-beta primer mix. Each CDR3 protein is one row after TCRdb ran MiXCR on the 5' RACE reads. The table records about 840,000 distinct CDR3 sequences, under 35% of them present only once. The CDR3 length is 14 residues. From germline, CDR1 is SGHRS and CDR2 YFSETQ. V was cut by 2 bases and J by 0 bases, with 9 bases left in between. These data are also associated with another study on T cells of mothers and their children.

This TCR derives from a woman between 35 and 50 years old in good health. The V call is TRBV5-1, the J call TRBJ2-7, with unresolved D. The material sequenced was blood. The CDR3 DNA reads as TGCGCCAGCAGCTTCTCCCCCGACTCCTACGAGCAGTACTTC. Encoded protein: CASSFSPDSYEQYF.